This T cell receptor beta chain stems from a study of beta chain features in type 1 diabetes (dated by TCRdb to the late 2010s). Some background on the complete study: No differences in mean age, gender distribution, total cell number or subset yield were found between patients and healthy donors. Regulatory and stem cell-like memory subsets were isolated from only 8 patients and roughly eight healthy donors, whereas naive and central memory subsets came from all 30 or so donors. A total of some 110 million sorted cells were examined across all samples, and a strong correlation was observed between cell number per subset and RNA yield. In the study, TCRB repertoires of sorted circulating CD4+ T cell subsets from recently diagnosed type 1 diabetes patients were compared with those of matched healthy donors.

This clone occurred a few times. Its antigen has not been determined. No per-base quality is available; no much larger clone lies one base away. The entire isolated RNA was reverse transcribed using the High Capacity cDNA Reverse Transcription Kit, and thus expressed TCRB transcripts were sequenced. Deep immunoSEQ sequencing was performed on naive, central memory and regulatory T cell samples, with an average of about 3.6 million total reads per sample. Sorted cells were lysed in RLT buffer and RNA was extracted with DNase-treated RNeasy Micro or Mini kits, depending on cell number. Each cell subset was processed separately to prevent cross-contamination, with patient and healthy donor samples processed together. Using the immunoSEQ multiplex PCR, TCRB sequences were amplified from cDNA into 87-bp fragments spanning the CDR3 region. Sequencing of the amplicons was performed on the Illumina HiSeq platform. The study's processing was this. PCR bias was corrected computationally using synthetic template baselines, and reads within Hamming distance 2 were collapsed, with unmergeable singletons discarded. By aligning reads against IMGT, V, D and J genes, CDR3 length, and insertions or deletions at six rearrangement sites were assigned. Within each subset, clonotype counts were normalized to sorted cell number, and only after that were true diversity and Gini coefficients computed with the tcR R package. The overlap coefficient, calculated on TCRB nucleotide sequences, was used to quantify repertoire sharing. Out-of-frame TCRB sequences from naive cells were analyzed as a proxy for the pre-selection repertoire. TCRdb limited this immuneACCESS table to in-frame rearrangements with V and J called. A share of clones is missing; checked studies link under half to unresolved V genes, and the rest is unexplained. From that table come the V and J calls and clone size; the DNA was used to work out D and trimming. Across this sample there are 900,000 or so clones, with roughly 16% seen only once. 0.023% of the sample is held by the ten biggest clonotypes.

Findings and caveats that apply to the study as a whole: Naive, central memory and regulatory TCRB repertoires appeared more similar among patients than among healthy donors. Because cDNA was sequenced instead of genomic DNA, activated cells with high expression could be over-represented, although the groups did not differ in activation or CD3 levels. Type 1 diabetes patients showed a moderate but significant shortening of TCRB CDR3 length in all four CD4+ subsets. Patients with type 1 diabetes made fewer insertions and deleted more nucleotides at VDJ recombination sites, implying thymic rearrangement abnormalities. Only small numbers of individuals were included in the HLA sub-analyses, which left unresolved whether HLA type had any influence on TCRB rearrangement. Shorter templates might be favored by PCR, yet because patient and control samples were amplified and corrected together, any such skew would affect both groups equally.

A single peripheral blood draw of about 116 mL on average was collected from each donor into heparinised tubes. A BD FACSAria II was used to sort naive, central memory, regulatory and stem cell-like memory CD4+ T cells with a panel that included CD45RO, CCR7, CD25, CD127, CD95 and CD27. All sorted populations exceeded 95% purity. PBMCs were isolated right away by Lymphoprep density gradient centrifugation and were stained directly, without culture. Samples were stained and sorted in pairs, with one healthy donor and one patient per experiment, so that batch effects were minimized. From cysteine to phenylalanine, the CDR3 is 14 amino acids long. Only the CDR3 DNA stays, 42 bases, in frame from base 1. For CDR1 and CDR2, the germline V gene lists MDHEN and SYDVKM. Relative to germline, V is 3 bases shorter and J is 3 bases shorter, with 12 bases between their ends.

Source material: naive CD4+ T cells from blood. Interpreted using the paper, the cell subset or site label stands for: true naive CD4+ T cells. The chain employs TRBV28 and TRBJ2-7; the D region may be TRBD1 or TRBD2, each matching 6 bases equally. The receptor's source is a woman aged 18-30 years in good health. The encoded CDR3 is CASSLGGQDYEQYF. The base sequence is TGTGCCAGCAGTTTGGGGGGCCAAGACTACGAGCAGTACTTC.